The rows below give T cell receptor beta chains drawn from one sample of a study of monozygotic twins with inflammatory bowel disease. From the 5' RACE reads, TCRdb lists one entry per CDR3 protein and no DNA. The table for this sample gives approximately 400,000 distinct CDR3 sequences. Material: blood. Receptors were obtained from a human donor with ulcerative colitis or Crohn's disease, or a healthy co-twin of an affected twin (not recorded which). Each CDR3 is given with its conserved first and last residue.

cdr3_aa,v_call,j_call
CASNPYRSYYEQYF,TRBV6-1,TRBJ2-7
CASSQDIEAFF,TRBV4-1,TRBJ1-1
CASSLKNRGSGGYTF,TRBV12-3/TRBV12-4,TRBJ1-2
CASRQAGTGGYISYNEQFF,TRBV28,TRBJ2-1
CASSQDTGSNEQFF,TRBV4-3,TRBJ2-1
CASSLYGGSKDTQYF,TRBV5-4,TRBJ2-3
CASSPLAGGSYGYTF,TRBV14,TRBJ1-2
CSVVSSEADNYGYTF,TRBV29-1,TRBJ1-2
CASRSVDRGSVYGYTF,TRBV27,TRBJ1-2
CASSFREKMNTEAFF,TRBV5-4,TRBJ1-1
CASSQERSTDTQYF,TRBV4-3,TRBJ2-3
CSATPGGATQETQYF,TRBV20-1,TRBJ2-5
CASSQERGAGGARDTQYF,TRBV4-3,TRBJ2-3
CASSTPGRGRETQYF,TRBV28,TRBJ2-5
CASSLARGEGYEQYF,TRBV4-1,TRBJ2-7
CAAGPAGVYGYTF,TRBV24-1,TRBJ1-2
CASSLDNRQGGYNEQFF,TRBV7-9,TRBJ2-1
CSAKIQGAGSPLHF,TRBV20-1,TRBJ1-6
CASSRPGQIVYEQYF,TRBV28,TRBJ2-7
CASSPPAKSTYEQYF,TRBV18,TRBJ2-7
CAWSSGQAGNEQFF,TRBV30,TRBJ2-1
CASSSPGTDAYKQYF,TRBV5-1,TRBJ2-7
CASSLPTPSSYNEQFF,TRBV11-2,TRBJ2-1
CASSLRDRVSPLHF,TRBV12-3/TRBV12-4,TRBJ1-6
CATSDPAGGPNQPQHF,TRBV24-1,TRBJ1-5
CASSQDRLLQQGFQYF,TRBV4-3,TRBJ2-3
CASSVGSGAYNEQFF,TRBV9,TRBJ2-1
CASSLGGTGHGYTF,TRBV12-3/TRBV12-4,TRBJ1-2
CASSSQPTGGRYNEQFF,TRBV11-2,TRBJ2-1
CASSLSPVASYNEQFF,TRBV7-9,TRBJ2-1
CASSLRYNQETQYF,TRBV7-2,TRBJ2-5
CASSSSVGKETQYF,TRBV7-2,TRBJ2-5
CASSAGQGAYEQYF,TRBV6-1,TRBJ2-7
CASSLDSDAYEQYF,TRBV5-1,TRBJ2-7
CASSEYSPLSGAGAFF,TRBV10-1,TRBJ1-1
CSARESAVHYEQYF,TRBV20-1,TRBJ2-7
CASSIAIAGPDTQYF,TRBV19,TRBJ2-3
CASSFTGRGTGELFF,TRBV7-2,TRBJ2-2
CASSLVYAETQYF,TRBV5-1,TRBJ2-5
CASSPVQGTTTYEQYF,TRBV19,TRBJ2-7
CASSLGPTPAYNEQFF,TRBV12-3/TRBV12-4,TRBJ2-1
CASSTRNYGYTF,TRBV7-9,TRBJ1-2
CASSNRPDQPQHF,TRBV7-2,TRBJ1-5
CASSFSGVRVKEGTIYF,TRBV7-2,TRBJ1-3
CASSLTGGSNSPLHF,TRBV7-2,TRBJ1-6